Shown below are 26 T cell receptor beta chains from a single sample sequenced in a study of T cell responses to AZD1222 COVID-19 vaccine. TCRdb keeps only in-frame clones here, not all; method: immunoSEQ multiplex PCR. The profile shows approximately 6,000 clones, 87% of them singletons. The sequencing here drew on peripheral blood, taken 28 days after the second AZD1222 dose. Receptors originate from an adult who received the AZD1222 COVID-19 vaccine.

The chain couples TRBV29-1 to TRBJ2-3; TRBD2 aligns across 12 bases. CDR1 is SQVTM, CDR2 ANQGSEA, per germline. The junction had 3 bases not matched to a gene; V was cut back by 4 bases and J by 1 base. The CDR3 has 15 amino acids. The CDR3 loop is CSVVRLAGGTDTQYF. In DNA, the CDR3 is TGCAGCGTTGTAAGACTAGCGGGAGGCACAGATACGCAGTATTTT.

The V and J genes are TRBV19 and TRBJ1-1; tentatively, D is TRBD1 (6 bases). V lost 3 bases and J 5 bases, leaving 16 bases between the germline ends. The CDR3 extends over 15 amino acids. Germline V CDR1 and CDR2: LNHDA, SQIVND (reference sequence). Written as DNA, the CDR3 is TGTGCCAGTAGTATGGGACGGGGGGCAGGGACTGAAGCTTTCTTT. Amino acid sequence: CASSMGRGAGTEAFF.

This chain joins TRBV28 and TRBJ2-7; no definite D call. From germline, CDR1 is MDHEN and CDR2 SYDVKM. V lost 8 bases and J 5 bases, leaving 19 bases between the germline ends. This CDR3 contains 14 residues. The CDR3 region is CASPPGPKYDEQYF. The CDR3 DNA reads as TGTGCCAGCCCCCCCGGACCGAAATACGACGAGCAGTACTTC. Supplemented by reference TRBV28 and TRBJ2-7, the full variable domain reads DVKVTQSSRYLVKRTGEKVFLECVQDMDHENMFWYRQDPGLGLRLIYFSYDVKMKEKGDIPEGYSVSREKKERFSLILESASTNQTSMYLCASPPGPKYDEQYFGPGTRLTVT.

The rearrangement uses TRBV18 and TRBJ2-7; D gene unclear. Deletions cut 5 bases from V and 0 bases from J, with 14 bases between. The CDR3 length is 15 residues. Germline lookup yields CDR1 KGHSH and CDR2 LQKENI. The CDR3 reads CASSLTGRDSYEQYF. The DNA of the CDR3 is TGTGCCAGCTCATTAACCGGTAGGGACTCCTACGAGCAGTACTTC.

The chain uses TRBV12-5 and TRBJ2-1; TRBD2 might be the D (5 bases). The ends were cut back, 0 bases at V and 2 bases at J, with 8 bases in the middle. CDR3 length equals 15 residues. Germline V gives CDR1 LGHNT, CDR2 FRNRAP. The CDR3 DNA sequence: TGTGCTAGTGGTTTGGTGGTGGGAGCCTACAATGAGCAGTTCTTC. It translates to CASGLVVGAYNEQFF.

CDR3 in amino acids: CASNPGGGWNSPLHF. In nucleotides, the CDR3 is TGTGCCAGCAATCCTGGTGGGGGATGGAATTCACCCCTCCACTTT. The V call is TRBV9, the J call TRBJ1-6; tentative D call: TRBD1 (5 bases). CDR3 length: 15 amino acids. CDR1 is SGDLS and CDR2 is YYNGEE in the germline V gene. The V gene lost 6 bases and the J gene lost 7 bases, with 17 bases spanning the gap.

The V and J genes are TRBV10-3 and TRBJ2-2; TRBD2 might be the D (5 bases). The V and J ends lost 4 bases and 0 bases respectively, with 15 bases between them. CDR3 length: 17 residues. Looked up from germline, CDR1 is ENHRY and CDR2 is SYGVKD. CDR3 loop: CAISGLSVYPNTGELFF. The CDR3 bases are TGTGCCATCAGTGGTCTTAGCGTCTATCCGAACACCGGGGAGCTGTTTTTT.

This CDR3 reads CASSLQGLATQYF. For the CDR3, the DNA is TGTGCCAGCAGTTTGCAGGGGCTTGCGACCCAGTACTTC. This sequence joins TRBV28 and TRBJ2-5; perhaps TRBD1 as D (6 bases). Germline V gene lookup returns CDR1 MDHEN and CDR2 SYDVKM. CDR3 length: 13 amino acids. The V end was cut by 3 bases, the J end by 7 bases, with 12 bases between.

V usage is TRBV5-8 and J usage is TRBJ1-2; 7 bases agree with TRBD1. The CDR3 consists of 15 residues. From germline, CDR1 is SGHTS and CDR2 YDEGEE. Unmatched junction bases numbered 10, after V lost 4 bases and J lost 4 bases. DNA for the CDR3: TGTGCCAGCAGCCTGGGACAGCTGTGGGGCTATGGCTACACCTTC. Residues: CASSLGQLWGYGYTF.

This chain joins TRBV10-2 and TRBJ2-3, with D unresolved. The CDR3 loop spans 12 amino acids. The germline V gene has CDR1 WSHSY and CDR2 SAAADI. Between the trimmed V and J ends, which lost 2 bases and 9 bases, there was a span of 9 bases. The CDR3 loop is CASSETSGTQYF. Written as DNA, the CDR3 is TGCGCCAGCAGTGAGACTTCCGGGACGCAGTATTTT.

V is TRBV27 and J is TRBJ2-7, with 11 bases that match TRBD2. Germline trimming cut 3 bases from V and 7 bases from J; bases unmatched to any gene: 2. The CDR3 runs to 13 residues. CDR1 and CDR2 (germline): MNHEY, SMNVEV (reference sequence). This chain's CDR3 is CASSFSGRGEQYF. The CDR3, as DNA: TGTGCCAGCAGTTTTAGCGGGAGGGGGGAGCAGTACTTC.

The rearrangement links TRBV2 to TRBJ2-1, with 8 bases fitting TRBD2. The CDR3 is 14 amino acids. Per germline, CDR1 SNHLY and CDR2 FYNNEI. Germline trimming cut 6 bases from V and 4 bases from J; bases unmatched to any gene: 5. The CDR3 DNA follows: TGTGCCAGCAGCCGACTAGCGAGGTACAATGAGCAGTTCTTC. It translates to CASSRLARYNEQFF.

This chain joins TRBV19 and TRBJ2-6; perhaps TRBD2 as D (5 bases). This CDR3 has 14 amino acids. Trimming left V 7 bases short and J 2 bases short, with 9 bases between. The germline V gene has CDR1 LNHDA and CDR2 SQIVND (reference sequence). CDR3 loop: CASTRDTGANVLTF. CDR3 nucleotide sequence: TGTGCCAGTACGAGGGATACTGGGGCCAACGTCCTGACTTTC.

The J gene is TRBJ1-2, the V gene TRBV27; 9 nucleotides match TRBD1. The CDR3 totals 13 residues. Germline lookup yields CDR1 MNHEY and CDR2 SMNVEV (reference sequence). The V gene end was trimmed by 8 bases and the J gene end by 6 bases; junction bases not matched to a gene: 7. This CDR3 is CASAHRGLDGYTF. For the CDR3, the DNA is TGTGCCAGCGCCCACAGGGGGCTAGATGGCTACACCTTC.

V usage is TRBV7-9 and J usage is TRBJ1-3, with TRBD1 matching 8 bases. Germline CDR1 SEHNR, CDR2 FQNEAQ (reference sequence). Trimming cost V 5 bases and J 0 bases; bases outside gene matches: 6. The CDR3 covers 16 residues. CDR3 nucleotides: TGTGCCAGCAGCCCCTCAGGGGGCAACTCTGGAAACACCATATATTTT. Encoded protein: CASSPSGGNSGNTIYF.

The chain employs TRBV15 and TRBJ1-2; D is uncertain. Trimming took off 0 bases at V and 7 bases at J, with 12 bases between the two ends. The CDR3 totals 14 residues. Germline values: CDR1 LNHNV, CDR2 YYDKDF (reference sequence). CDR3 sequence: CATSRDLSGGGYTF. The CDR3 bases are TGTGCCACCAGCAGAGATCTGTCGGGAGGTGGCTACACCTTC.

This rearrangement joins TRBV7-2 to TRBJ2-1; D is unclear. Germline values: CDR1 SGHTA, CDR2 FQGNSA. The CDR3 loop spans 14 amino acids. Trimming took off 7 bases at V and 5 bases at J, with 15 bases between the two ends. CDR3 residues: CASTSDGFNNEQFF. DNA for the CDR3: TGTGCCAGCACCTCGGACGGGTTCAACAATGAGCAGTTCTTC.

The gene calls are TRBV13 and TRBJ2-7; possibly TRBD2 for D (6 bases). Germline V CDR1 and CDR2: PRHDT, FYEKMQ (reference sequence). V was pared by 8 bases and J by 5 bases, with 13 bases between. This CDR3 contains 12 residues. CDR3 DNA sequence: TGTGCCAGCGGCCTCCGGGGGAACGAGCAGTACTTC. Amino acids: CASGLRGNEQYF.

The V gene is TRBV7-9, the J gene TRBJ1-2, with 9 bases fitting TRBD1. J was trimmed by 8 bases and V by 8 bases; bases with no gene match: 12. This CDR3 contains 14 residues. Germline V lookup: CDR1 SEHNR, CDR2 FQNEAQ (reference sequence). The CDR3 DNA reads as TGTGCCAGCCTTCCCTGGGGGACAGGGACCGGCTACACCTTC. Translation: CASLPWGTGTGYTF.

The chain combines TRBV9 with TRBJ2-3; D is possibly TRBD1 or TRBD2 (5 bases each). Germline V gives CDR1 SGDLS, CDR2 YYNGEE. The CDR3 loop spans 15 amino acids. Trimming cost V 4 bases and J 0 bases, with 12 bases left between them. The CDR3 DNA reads TGTGCCAGCAGCCCCTCCGGGGCTAGCACAGATACGCAGTATTTT. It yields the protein CASSPSGASTDTQYF.

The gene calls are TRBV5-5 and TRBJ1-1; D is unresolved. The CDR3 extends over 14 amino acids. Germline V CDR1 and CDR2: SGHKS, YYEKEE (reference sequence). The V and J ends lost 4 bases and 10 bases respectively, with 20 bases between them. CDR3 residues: CASSLLGPAGIAFF. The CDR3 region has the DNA TGTGCCAGCAGCCTACTCGGGCCCGCCGGAATAGCTTTCTTT.

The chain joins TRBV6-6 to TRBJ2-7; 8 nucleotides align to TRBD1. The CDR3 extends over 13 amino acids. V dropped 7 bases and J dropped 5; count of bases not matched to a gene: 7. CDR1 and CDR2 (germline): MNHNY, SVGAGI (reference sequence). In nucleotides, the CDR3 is TGTGCCAGCAATGGACAGGGAGTAGACGAGCAGTACTTC. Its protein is CASNGQGVDEQYF.

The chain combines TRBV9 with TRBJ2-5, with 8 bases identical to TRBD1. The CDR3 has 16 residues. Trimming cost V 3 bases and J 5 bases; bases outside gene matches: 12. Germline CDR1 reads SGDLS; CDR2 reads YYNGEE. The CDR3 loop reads CASSATQTGAEETQYF. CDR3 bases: TGTGCCAGCAGCGCTACCCAGACAGGGGCGGAGGAGACCCAGTACTTC.

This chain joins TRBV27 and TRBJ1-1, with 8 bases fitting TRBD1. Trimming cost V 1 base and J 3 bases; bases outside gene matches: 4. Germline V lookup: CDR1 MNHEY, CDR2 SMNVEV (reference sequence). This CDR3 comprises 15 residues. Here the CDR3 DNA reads TGTGCCAGCAGTTTATTTGGACAGGGATACACTGAAGCTTTCTTT. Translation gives CASSLFGQGYTEAFF.

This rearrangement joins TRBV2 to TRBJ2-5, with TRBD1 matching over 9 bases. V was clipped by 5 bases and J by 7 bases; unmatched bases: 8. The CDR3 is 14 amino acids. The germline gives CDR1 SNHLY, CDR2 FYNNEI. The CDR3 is CASSPQGAQRTQYF. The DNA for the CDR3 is TGTGCCAGCAGTCCACAGGGGGCGCAGAGGACCCAGTACTTC.

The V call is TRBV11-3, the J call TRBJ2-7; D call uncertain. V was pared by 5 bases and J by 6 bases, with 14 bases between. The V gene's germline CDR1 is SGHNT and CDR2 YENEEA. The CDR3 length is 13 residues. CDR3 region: CASSRRLGGEQYV. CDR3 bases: TGTGCCAGCAGCCGTAGGCTTGGTGGCGAGCAGTACGTC.